These T cell receptor beta chains were read from a single sample in a study of T cells in localized non-small cell lung cancer. The method was immunoSEQ multiplex PCR; TCRdb's version includes in-frame clones alone and lacks a portion of them. The top ten hold roughly 4.1% of the sample, which has under 35,000 clones, 80% to 95% seen once. This sample comprised peripheral blood mononuclear cells, obtained before any cancer treatment. The receptor set was obtained from a woman between 40 and 69 years old with stage III lung adenocarcinoma. Both conserved end residues are part of each CDR3. D genes are given only for firm matches. Only part of the rows carry a size: once, few, many, or a class if the clone is expanded.

j_call v_call clone_size d_call cdr3_nt cdr3_aa
TRBJ1-5 TRBV11-2 . . TGTGCCAGCAGCTTATTCTCGGGGAATCAGCCCCAGCATTTT CASSLFSGNQPQHF
TRBJ2-5 TRBV5-5 . TRBD2 TGTGCCAGCAGCGAACCGACTAGCGGGTATCCAACCCAGTACTTC CASSEPTSGYPTQYF
TRBJ1-1 TRBV19 once TRBD1 TGTGCCAGTAGTAAAACCGGGACAGCGAACACTGAAGCTTTCTTT CASSKTGTANTEAFF
TRBJ2-1 TRBV7-2 . . TGTGCCAGCAGCCCCTCTCATCCGAGCTCCTACAATGAGCAGTTCTTC CASSPSHPSSYNEQFF
TRBJ1-6 TRBV18 . . TGTGCCAGCTCCCAAAGCCGGGACTATAATTCACCCCTCCACTTT CASSQSRDYNSPLHF
TRBJ2-7 TRBV13 . . TGTGCCAGCAGCTCCCCCCGGCCGTCCCACGAGCAGTACTTC CASSSPRPSHEQYF
TRBJ2-2 TRBV11-3 . TRBD2 TGTGCCAGCAGCCCAGGAGCGGGAGGGCCTATCGGGGAGCTGTTTTTT CASSPGAGGPIGELFF
TRBJ1-2 TRBV27 . . TGTGCCAGCAGTTCCCTCAATGGGGACTATGGCTACACCTTC CASSSLNGDYGYTF
TRBJ2-3 TRBV28 . . TGTGCCAGCAGTTTACGTACAGATACGCAGTATTTT CASSLRTDTQYF
TRBJ2-7 TRBV29-1 . . TGCAGCGTAGCCTACAGGGATCAAGCCGGGTACGAGCAGTACTTC CSVAYRDQAGYEQYF
TRBJ2-7 TRBV4-3 . . TGCGCCAGCAGCCAAGGATACCAGCCCTCCTACGAGCAGTACTTC CASSQGYQPSYEQYF
TRBJ2-1 TRBV9 . TRBD2 TGTGCCAGCAGCCCGGGACTAGCTCTGAATGAGCAGTTCTTC CASSPGLALNEQFF
TRBJ2-5 TRBV18 once . TGTGCCAGCTCACCAAGTACGGAGACCCAGTACTTC CASSPSTETQYF
TRBJ1-5 TRBV19 . . TGTGCCAGACCATATACCCCCTCCATACAGGGCAATCAGCCCCAGCATTTT CARPYTPSIQGNQPQHF
TRBJ2-7 TRBV28 . . TGTGCCAGCACCACAGGGATACCCTACGAGCAGTACTTC CASTTGIPYEQYF
TRBJ2-7 TRBV5-4 . TRBD1 TGTGCCAGCAGCTCCACAGGGGCTCTGGGCGAGCAGTACTTC CASSSTGALGEQYF
TRBJ2-5 TRBV5-1 . TRBD2 TGCGCCAGCAGGACTAGCGGCCAAGAGACCCAGTACTTC CASRTSGQETQYF
TRBJ2-2 TRBV5-4 . . TGTGCCAGCAGCTTTCCCGACAGGCGGACCGGGGAGCTGTTTTTT CASSFPDRRTGELFF
TRBJ1-5 TRBV7-8 few . TGTGCCAGCAGTCCCGGAGGGGCCCCGAATCAGCCCCAGCATTTT CASSPGGAPNQPQHF
TRBJ2-7 TRBV5-1 . . TGCGCCAGCAGCCCCTCCTTAGGGGGTTTGGACGAGCAGTACTTC CASSPSLGGLDEQYF
TRBJ2-2 TRBV9 . . TGTGCCAGCAGCGTAGGTCCAGGGAGGAACACCGGGGAGCTGTTTTTT CASSVGPGRNTGELFF
TRBJ1-5 TRBV5-6 once . TGTGCCAGCAGCCTGGAAGGGGGGATCAATCAGCCCCAGCATTTT CASSLEGGINQPQHF
TRBJ1-6 TRBV7-9 . . TGTGCCAGCAGCTTAAGCGAGGGGCGGAGGTCACCCCTCCACTTT CASSLSEGRRSPLHF
TRBJ2-3 TRBV6-6 . TRBD2 TGTGCCAGCAGTCTCCTAGCGGGAGTTGGGGCAGATACGCAGTATTTT CASSLLAGVGADTQYF
TRBJ1-5 TRBV27 once TRBD1 TGTGCCAGCAGGGGGACAGGGGTTCGGCAGCCCCAGCATTTT CASRGTGVRQPQHF
TRBJ2-2 TRBV6-1 . TRBD1 TGTGCCAGCAGCCCGGACAGGGAGCGCGGGGAGCTGTTTTTT CASSPDRERGELFF
TRBJ2-1 TRBV7-6 . . TGTGCCAGCAGCTTAGAGTTTTGGAATGAGCAGTTCTTC CASSLEFWNEQFF
TRBJ2-1 TRBV2 . . TGTGCCAGCAGTTTAAACCTATCCAATGAGCAGTTCTTC CASSLNLSNEQFF
TRBJ2-1 TRBV11-2 . TRBD2 TGTGCCAGCAGCTCCACAGAGGGACTAGCACGAATCAATGAGCAGTTCTTC CASSSTEGLARINEQFF
TRBJ2-3 TRBV28 . . TGTGCCACACAAAGCGGGTCAGATACGCAGTATTTT CATQSGSDTQYF
TRBJ1-5 TRBV4-3 . TRBD1 TGCGCCAGCAGCCAGGGACAGGGGGCTTGGCAGCCCCAGCATTTT CASSQGQGAWQPQHF
TRBJ2-3 TRBV9 . . TGTGCCAGCAGCGGGCGGGCTAGCACAGATACGCAGTATTTT CASSGRASTDTQYF
TRBJ2-5 TRBV15 . TRBD1 TGTGCCACCAGCAGGGACAGGGCCGAAGAGACCCAGTACTTC CATSRDRAEETQYF
TRBJ2-1 TRBV10-3 . TRBD2 TGTGCCATTCTAGCGGATGGGTCCTACAATGAGCAGTTCTTC CAILADGSYNEQFF
TRBJ2-2 TRBV11-2 . . TGTGCCAGCAGCTTATTTACCGTCGGGGAGCTGTTTTTT CASSLFTVGELFF
TRBJ2-5 TRBV15 . TRBD1 TGTGCCACCGGGAGACAGGGTGGTGTTGAGACCCAGTACTTC CATGRQGGVETQYF
TRBJ2-5 TRBV7-2 few TRBD2 TGTGCCAGCAGCTTAATTAGCGGGTACCAAGAGACCCAGTACTTC CASSLISGYQETQYF
TRBJ1-2 TRBV20-1 . . TGCAGTGCCGACTATGGCTACACCTTC CSADYGYTF
TRBJ1-2 TRBV6-5 . . TGTGCCAGCAGTTACTCGATGAGATCCTATGGCTACACCTTC CASSYSMRSYGYTF
TRBJ2-1 TRBV11-2 . TRBD2 TGTGCCAGCAGCGCGGGAGTGCCCTACAATGAGCAGTTCTTC CASSAGVPYNEQFF
TRBJ2-1 TRBV6-1 . TRBD1 TGTGCCAGCAGTAAAACCGGGACAGGGGAACCGGAGCAGTTCTTC CASSKTGTGEPEQFF
TRBJ2-7 TRBV2 . . TGTGCCAGCGGGTGGGGGCCCTACGAGCAGTACTTC CASGWGPYEQYF
TRBJ2-2 TRBV4-3 . . TGCGCCAGCAGCCACACCCCCAGGGGAGGCCCGAACACCGGGGAGCTGTTTTTT CASSHTPRGGPNTGELFF
TRBJ1-5 TRBV19 once . TGTGCCAGTAGTATAGAGCTCAATCAGCCCCAGCATTTT CASSIELNQPQHF
TRBJ1-6 TRBV19 . . TGTGCCAGTAAAACATCGGCCAGGGAAGATTCACCCCTCCACTTT CASKTSAREDSPLHF
TRBJ1-2 TRBV6-5 . . TGTGCCAGCAGTTACTCGTCAGGGTTGGGCTACACCTTC CASSYSSGLGYTF
TRBJ1-6 TRBV7-2 . TRBD1 TGTGCCAGCAGCTCTGGACAGGGGAATTACTCACCCCTCCACTTT CASSSGQGNYSPLHF
TRBJ2-1 TRBV30 . . TGTGCCTGTGGGATGGGACCACCAAATGAGCAGTTCTTC CACGMGPPNEQFF
TRBJ1-4 TRBV13 . . TGTGCCAGCAGCTTAGGACAGATGGCAACTAATGAAAAACTGTTTTTT CASSLGQMATNEKLFF
TRBJ2-1 TRBV27 . . TGTGCCAGCAGTTCCCGACAGGCTACCTACAATGGGCAGTTCTTC CASSSRQATYNGQFF
TRBJ2-3 TRBV7-2 . . TGTGCCAGCAGCCCCTCGATAGCCACAGATACGCAGTATTTT CASSPSIATDTQYF
TRBJ2-1 TRBV29-1 . . TGCAGCGGCCTCCAAAATTCGGTCGGGGGAGGTACCTACAATGAGCAGTTCTTC CSGLQNSVGGGTYNEQFF
TRBJ2-4 TRBV18 . TRBD2 TGTGCCAGCTCAATGGCTAGCGGGTCCCCAGGAAACATTCAGTACTTC CASSMASGSPGNIQYF
TRBJ1-2 TRBV19 . TRBD1 TGTGCCAGTAGTACCCCGACAGAAGGGGGCCACTATGGCTACACCTTC CASSTPTEGGHYGYTF
TRBJ2-7 TRBV10-3 . TRBD1 TGTGCCATCAGTGAGTCTCAGGGGACAGGATATATACGAGTGCAGTACTTC CAISESQGTGYIRVQYF